The sequence of this T cell receptor (beta chain) was determined in a study of PD-1 blockade in classical Hodgkin lymphoma. Across the whole study: The study gave patients nivolumab 3 mg/kg intravenously every 2 weeks.

Sequencing used immunoSEQ multiplex PCR; TCRdb keeps in-frame clones, though not all of them. The sample comprises 25,000 to 30,000 clones, about four fifths of which are singletons, and under 14% rests with the top ten. Germline CDR1 and CDR2: SGHDT and YYEEEE. The CDR3 runs to 13 residues. V shed 2 bases and J shed 7 bases, with 10 bases lying between them. Each and every patient relapsed after autologous stem cell transplantation, and patients got differing brentuximab vedotin exposure. The sequences come from peripheral blood mononuclear cells (PBMCs), collected before the second cycle of nivolumab. The TCR originated in a human donor with classical Hodgkin lymphoma. The chain combines TRBV5-6 with TRBJ2-1; no definite D call. CDR3 bases: TGTGCCAGCAGCTTTTCCGGTTTTAATGAGCAGTTCTTC. Its translation: CASSFSGFNEQFF.